This T cell receptor (beta chain) comes out of a study of early T cells in non-severe SARS-CoV-2 infection (dated by TCRdb to about 2021). Looking at the study overall: Because TCR sequencing was done on bulk RNA from unsorted whole blood, the alpha and beta chains could not be paired. General findings and caveats noted by the study authors: VDJdb matching was skewed toward anti-spike CD8 responses, so virus-specific expansions were likely underestimated and private and CD4 specificities were missed.

Set within a cohort of healthcare workers in London, UK, this nested case-control study involved weekly PCR testing of nasopharyngeal swabs along with blood sampling. Healthcare workers were enrolled in the week of the UK lockdown, from 23 to 31 March 2020, and were followed every week for up to roughly 16 weeks. This clonotype was recorded many times. Its antigen remains unidentified. Per-nucleotide qualities are absent, and no much larger clonotype sits a single base away. Receptor amplification or capture employed 5' RACE. These reads were obtained on a NextSeq 500. The TCR library protocol attached unique molecular identifiers to individual cDNA molecules to correct for sequencing error and PCR bias. Both TCR alpha and beta chains were sequenced, and tight co-correlation was observed between alpha and beta sequence abundances in each sample. Processing in the source paper ran as follows. Decombinator V4 was used to annotate TCR sequences for V gene, J gene and CDR3. Expanded TCRs were defined as changing significantly between any two time points under a Poisson model with p below 0.0001. TCR abundances were normalised to the total number of TCRs sequenced per sample and expressed as counts per million. TRAV1-2 paired with TRAJ12, TRAJ20 or TRAJ33 defined MAIT TCRs, while TRAV10 paired with TRAJ18 defined iNKT TCRs. VDJdb, accessed 1 November 2021, was searched for CMV, EBV and SARS-CoV-2 annotated TCRs, with TCRs annotated for multiple antigens excluded. TCRdb took the public reads, trimmed them with fastp at Q25, ran MiXCR for clone calling and kept in-frame beta chains. Every distinct CDR3 protein forms one entry, paired with its most common genes and DNA. In this record, the V and J calls reflect TCRdb's handling and not the investigators' own analysis. The sample table records some 66,000 distinct CDR3 sequences; about 12% of these occur just once. The ten largest make up roughly 4% of the sample.

CDR1 and CDR2, per the germline V gene (reference sequence), are DFQATT and SNEGSKA. V sheds 7 bases and J sheds 1 base, leaving 13 bases between their ends. Including the terminal cysteine and phenylalanine, the CDR3 comprises 13 residues. Of all the DNA, just the CDR3 is kept, 39 bases in frame from base 1. The rearrangement joined TRBV20-1 to TRBJ1-1, with TRBD1 as a weak D call on 5 bases. The specimen sequenced was whole blood. The receptor's source is an adult who was a healthcare worker with PCR-confirmed SARS-CoV-2 infection or an uninfected control (not recorded which). CDR3 reads: CSGVQGGNTEAFF. In nucleotides, the sequence is TGCAGTGGGGTTCAGGGCGGGAACACTGAAGCTTTCTTT.